Shown below are 28 T cell receptor beta chains from a single sample sequenced in a study of blood T cell repertoires in COVID-19. TCRdb keeps only in-frame clones here, not all; method: immunoSEQ multiplex PCR. The data hold 45,000 to 70,000 clones, with around four fifths observed a single time. Source material: peripheral blood. The receptors come from a woman older than 75 with acute or convalescent COVID-19.

This chain connects TRBV18 to TRBJ1-4; TRBD1 aligns across 10 bases. V lost 6 bases, J lost 1 base, and 5 bases stayed unmatched. Germline CDR1 is KGHSH and CDR2 is LQKENI. CDR3 size: 16 residues. The CDR3: CASSPDRGGTNEKLFF. In nucleotides, the CDR3 is TGTGCCAGCTCGCCGGACAGGGGGGGAACTAATGAAAAACTGTTTTTT.

The V gene is TRBV11-2, the J gene TRBJ2-2, with 8 bases aligning to TRBD2. J was trimmed by 6 bases and V by 5 bases; bases with no gene match: 11. CDR3 length equals 16 residues. The germline V gene encodes CDR1 SGHAT and CDR2 FQNNGV. The chain's CDR3 is CASSPKTGGLAGELFF. The CDR3 DNA is TGTGCCAGCAGCCCCAAAACGGGGGGGCTGGCCGGGGAGCTGTTTTTT.

The J gene is TRBJ2-7, the V gene TRBV6-5; 11 nucleotides line up with TRBD2. Trimming at V came to 4 bases and at J to 0 bases, leaving 2 bases not matched to a gene. CDR3 length equals 15 residues. From germline, CDR1 is MNHEY and CDR2 SVGAGI. CDR3 sequence (DNA): TGTGCCAGCAGTTCTACTAGCGGGAGCTCCTACGAGCAGTACTTC. Its translation: CASSSTSGSSYEQYF.

This clone showed up just once. The genes are TRBV30 and TRBJ1-1; 9 nucleotides line up with TRBD1. With V trimmed by 5 bases and J by 3 bases, 7 bases remained unmatched. In germline, CDR1 is GTSNPN, CDR2 SVGIG (reference sequence). The length of the CDR3 is 14 residues. CDR3 coding DNA: TGTGCCTGGTCGGCGGACAGGGGTTACACTGAAGCTTTCTTT. It is translated as CAWSADRGYTEAFF.

This clone was seen a handful of times. The V gene is TRBV12-3 or TRBV12-4, the J gene TRBJ1-1; D remains ambiguous. The CDR3 sequence is 12 residues long. Trimming shortened V by 5 bases and J by 8 bases, and 12 bases separated the two germline ends. The CDR3 DNA reads TGTGCCAGCAGTCGGGGTTATGTAGAAGCTTTCTTT. This codes for CASSRGYVEAFF.

The V gene is TRBV5-4, the J gene TRBJ1-2; TRBD1 matches at 8 bases. There are 13 residues in the CDR3. V lost 1 base to trimming and J lost 5 bases; unmatched junction nucleotides: 1. The germline CDR1 and CDR2 sequences are SGHNT and YYREEE (reference sequence). CDR3 loop: CASSLNRGYGYTF. The CDR3 DNA sequence: TGTGCCAGCAGCTTGAACAGGGGGTATGGCTACACCTTC.

The chain carries TRBV14 and TRBJ1-6; TRBD1 matches at 9 bases. In germline, CDR1 is SGHDN, CDR2 FVKESK. The trim removed 1 base at V and 7 bases at J, leaving 14 bases unmatched. The CDR3 is 19 amino acids. As DNA, the CDR3 is TGTGCCAGCAGCCAAGTACCGGGACAGGGTGGAGTCAGGAATTCACCCCTCCACTTT. Its translation: CASSQVPGQGGVRNSPLHF.

A remark on this clone: A read error may account for a junction end that differs from germline. The chain joins TRBV12-5 to TRBJ2-7, with 9 nucleotides matching TRBD1. Germline CDR1 LGHNT, CDR2 FRNRAP. CDR3 length equals 16 residues. This CDR3 is CASGLASGQGSNEQYF. CDR3 sequence (DNA): TGTGCTAGTGGTTTGGCATCGGGACAGGGCTCCAACGAGCAGTACTTC.

The chain has TRBV2 and TRBJ1-2, with 9 positions matching TRBD1. The CDR3 has 13 residues. The J segment lost 7 bases and the V segment lost 7 bases, leaving 7 bases of the junction unmatched. Germline V CDR1 and CDR2: SNHLY, FYNNEI. CDR3 nucleotides: TGTGCCAGCAACCCGGGACAGGGCCCTGGCTACACCTTC. It translates to CASNPGQGPGYTF.

This chain connects TRBV4-1 to TRBJ1-1; D possibly corresponds to TRBD1 (5 bases). In germline, CDR1 is MGHRA, CDR2 YSYEKL. The CDR3 extends over 17 amino acids. V lost 6 bases and J 1 base, leaving 21 bases between the germline ends. CDR3 nucleotide sequence: TGCGCCAGCAGTCAATCCCCGAATCTGGGGCAGAACACTGAAGCTTTCTTT. Its translation: CASSQSPNLGQNTEAFF.

The gene calls are TRBV5-1 and TRBJ1-2; 7 bases agree with TRBD1. Per germline, CDR1 SGHRS and CDR2 YFSETQ. The CDR3 runs 17 residues. J was trimmed by 8 bases and V by 3 bases; bases with no gene match: 19. CDR3 nucleotide sequence: TGCGCCAGCAGCTCAAACCGGGACAGTGGGGTGGTAAAGGGCTACACCTTC. It yields the protein CASSSNRDSGVVKGYTF.

The J gene is TRBJ2-5, the V gene TRBV2, with 9 positions matching TRBD1. Unmatched junction bases numbered 4, after V lost 5 bases and J lost 0 bases. The germline CDR1 and CDR2 sequences are SNHLY and FYNNEI. The CDR3 runs 15 residues. CDR3 in amino acids: CASSPDRGDQETQYF. CDR3 sequence (DNA): TGTGCCAGCAGTCCTGACAGGGGGGACCAAGAGACCCAGTACTTC.

This clone was counted a single time. The chain recombines TRBV7-9 with TRBJ2-1; D may be TRBD1 (5 bases). Germline V gene data show CDR1 as SEHNR and CDR2 as FQNEAQ (reference sequence). Trimming stripped 1 base from V and 8 bases from J, with 15 bases between. CDR3 length equals 15 residues. The CDR3 spells CASSLGTNLGYEQFF. The CDR3 coding sequence is TGTGCCAGCAGCTTAGGGACAAACCTAGGGTATGAGCAGTTCTTC.

The chain has TRBV18 and TRBJ1-2; 7 nucleotides agree with TRBD1. V lost 2 bases and J lost 4; bases outside the gene matches: 13. This CDR3 region has 17 residues. Per germline, CDR1 KGHSH and CDR2 LQKENI. CDR3 sequence (DNA): TGTGCCAGCTCACCATTTAAACTCGGACAGGCAAGCTATGGCTACACCTTC. This encodes CASSPFKLGQASYGYTF. The full variable domain, with the rest looked up from reference TRBV18 and TRBJ1-2, is NAGVMQNPRHLVRRRGQEARLRCSPMKGHSHVYWYRQLPEEGLKFMVYLQKENIIDESGMPKERFSAEFPKEGPSILRIQQVVRGDSAAYFCASSPFKLGQASYGYTFGSGTRLTVV.

This clone was found once. This chain links TRBV4-2 with TRBJ2-7, with 7 bases lining up with TRBD1. V shed 0 bases and J 2 bases; nucleotides not matched to a gene: 7. CDR3 length equals 16 residues. Germline CDR1 and CDR2: LGHNA and YNFKEQ. This CDR3 is CASSQEHGTAAYEQYF. The CDR3 nucleotides are TGTGCCAGCAGCCAAGAGCATGGGACAGCCGCCTACGAGCAGTACTTC.

The J gene is TRBJ1-6, the V gene TRBV2, with no clear D. Germline V lookup: CDR1 SNHLY, CDR2 FYNNEI. CDR3 length: 15 amino acids. V was clipped by 3 bases and J by 0 bases, with 6 bases between them. The CDR3 here is CASSDRHSYNSPLHF. For the CDR3, the DNA is TGTGCCAGCAGTGACAGGCACTCCTATAATTCACCCCTCCACTTT.

This chain joins TRBV2 and TRBJ2-3, with 7 bases aligning to TRBD2. Germline CDR1 and CDR2: SNHLY and FYNNEI. CDR3 size: 15 residues. The V gene end was trimmed by 4 bases and the J gene end by 1 base; junction bases not matched to a gene: 5. CDR3 DNA: TGTGCCAGCAGTGTCCTGGCGGGAGGCACAGATACGCAGTATTTT. Encoded protein: CASSVLAGGTDTQYF. Supplemented by reference TRBV2 and TRBJ2-3, the full variable domain reads EPEVTQTPSHQVTQMGQEVILRCVPISNHLYFYWYRQILGQKVEFLVSFYNNEISEKSEIFDDQFSVERPDGSNFTLKIRSTKLEDSAMYFCASSVLAGGTDTQYFGPGTRLTVL.

CDR3 residues: CASSLNRGTGGTPLHF. Written as DNA, the CDR3 is TGTGCCAGTAGTCTGAACCGCGGGACAGGGGGAACACCCCTCCACTTT. The rearrangement uses TRBV19 and TRBJ1-6, with 11 nucleotides matching TRBD1. The CDR3 is 16 residues long. Germline V CDR1 and CDR2: LNHDA, SQIVND (reference sequence). V lost 5 bases, J lost 11 bases, and 11 bases stayed unmatched.

The genes are TRBV15 and TRBJ2-5; 10 positions agree with TRBD1. The CDR3 has 15 residues. The V gene end was trimmed by 0 bases and the J gene end by 5 bases; junction bases not matched to a gene: 3. Per germline, CDR1 LNHNV and CDR2 YYDKDF (reference sequence). CDR3 bases: TGTGCCACCAGCAGAGACCTGACAGGGGGCGAGACCCAGTACTTC. Residues: CATSRDLTGGETQYF.

This clone was found once. The rearrangement links TRBV19 to TRBJ1-2; possibly TRBD1 for D (6 bases). The length of the CDR3 is 15 residues. V dropped 3 bases and J dropped 4 bases, with 15 bases sitting between them. Germline loops: CDR1 LNHDA, CDR2 SQIVND (reference sequence). The CDR3: CASSIGGSISYGYTF. CDR3 DNA: TGTGCCAGTAGTATTGGGGGCAGCATAAGCTATGGCTACACCTTC. The full variable domain, with the rest looked up from reference TRBV19 and TRBJ1-2, is DGGITQSPKYLFRKEGQNVTLSCEQNLNHDAMYWYRQDPGQGLRLIYYSQIVNDFQKGDIAEGYSVSREKKESFPLTVTSAQKNPTAFYLCASSIGGSISYGYTFGSGTRLTVV.

The chain carries TRBV27 and TRBJ1-2; D is ambiguous. Trimming took off 3 bases at V and 6 bases at J, with 11 bases between the two ends. The CDR3 loop spans 13 amino acids. Per the germline V gene, CDR1 is MNHEY and CDR2 is SMNVEV (reference sequence). CDR3 protein: CASSFGSLDGYTF. The CDR3 nucleotides read TGTGCCAGCAGTTTTGGGAGCTTGGATGGCTACACCTTC.

The chain is built from TRBV7-7 and TRBJ1-1; D perhaps matches TRBD1 (6 bases). Germline V gene data show CDR1 as SSHAT and CDR2 as FNYEAQ (reference sequence). This CDR3 region has 13 residues. V was cut by 5 bases and J by 2 bases, with 9 bases left in between. CDR3 nucleotides: TGTGCCAGCAGCCAGGGACATAACACTGAAGCTTTCTTT. It translates to CASSQGHNTEAFF.

The V call is TRBV18, the J call TRBJ2-7; weak D call: TRBD2 (6 bases). V lost 8 bases, J lost 5 bases, and 16 bases lay in between. CDR1 is KGHSH, CDR2 LQKENI, per germline. The length of the CDR3 is 13 residues. The chain's CDR3 is CASLRVRGDEQYF. The DNA of the CDR3 is TGTGCCAGCCTGCGCGTGCGGGGCGACGAGCAGTACTTC.

V usage is TRBV24-1 and J usage is TRBJ2-2; TRBD1 might be the D (5 bases). Germline CDR1 and CDR2: KGHDR and SFDVKD. With 4 bases removed from V and 12 bases from J, the gap between germline ends came to 14 bases. The CDR3 consists of 13 residues. The CDR3 loop reads CATSESGLGKLFF. CDR3 DNA: TGTGCCACCAGTGAGTCAGGGTTAGGAAAGCTGTTTTTT.

The chain couples TRBV27 to TRBJ2-1; TRBD2 agrees at 9 bases. Germline CDR1 MNHEY, CDR2 SMNVEV (reference sequence). The junction had 9 bases not matched to a gene; V was cut back by 5 bases and J by 7 bases. The CDR3 extends over 15 amino acids. CDR3 protein: CASSPTAGGRNEQFF. CDR3 DNA: TGTGCCAGCAGTCCCACAGCGGGGGGCCGGAATGAGCAGTTCTTC.

This chain joins TRBV19 and TRBJ1-5, with a tentative D call TRBD1 (6 bases). Trimming removed 0 bases at V and 7 bases at J, with 13 bases between. The CDR3 covers 15 residues. CDR1 and CDR2 from the germline V gene are LNHDA and SQIVND (reference sequence). CDR3 bases: TGTGCCAGTAGTATAGACGTACAGGGCCGGCAGCCCCAGCATTTT. Its protein product is CASSIDVQGRQPQHF.

This clone was detected only once. The rearrangement uses TRBV2 and TRBJ1-1; D unresolved. The germline V gene encodes CDR1 SNHLY and CDR2 FYNNEI. The CDR3 extends over 13 amino acids. V was clipped by 4 bases and J by 1 base, with 7 bases between them. DNA for the CDR3: TGTGCCAGCAGTGTCAGTTGGAACACTGAAGCTTTCTTT. Translating gives CASSVSWNTEAFF.

The genes are TRBV3-1 (or the pseudogene TRBV3-2) and TRBJ2-5; D gene unclear. V gave up 1 base and J gave up 7 bases, with 16 bases separating them. The V gene's germline CDR1 is LGHDT and CDR2 YNNKEL (reference sequence). This CDR3 comprises 15 residues. The CDR3 coding sequence is TGTGCCAGCAGCCAAGTCGAGCCTAATCGAGGGACCCAGTACTTC. Encoded protein: CASSQVEPNRGTQYF.